The present entry profiles one T cell receptor beta chain with its context. No antigen is known for it. CDR1 is MDHEN, CDR2 SYDVKM, per germline. Trimming left V 5 bases short and J 0 bases short, with 13 bases between. CDR3 size: 16 residues. Amplification used 60 Vbeta primers and 13 Jbeta primers. Clones were read by immunoSEQ multiplex PCR, and TCRdb kept only the in-frame ones, dropping some. Among some 150,000 clones listed, about 85% were seen once. The data derive from a study of cytomegalovirus exposure and HLA in healthy donors. General study points: Trimming of TCR beta V- and J-genes showed a link, identified in a later analysis, to a missense DCLRE1C variant.

This TCR derives from a woman aged 18-30 years in good health and CMV-seronegative. Sequencing input: PBMCs. The rearrangement links TRBV28 to TRBJ1-4; no clear D. CDR3 DNA sequence: TGTGCCAGCAGTCCCGGGTATTCTGCAACTAATGAAAAACTGTTTTTT. It encodes CASSPGYSATNEKLFF.